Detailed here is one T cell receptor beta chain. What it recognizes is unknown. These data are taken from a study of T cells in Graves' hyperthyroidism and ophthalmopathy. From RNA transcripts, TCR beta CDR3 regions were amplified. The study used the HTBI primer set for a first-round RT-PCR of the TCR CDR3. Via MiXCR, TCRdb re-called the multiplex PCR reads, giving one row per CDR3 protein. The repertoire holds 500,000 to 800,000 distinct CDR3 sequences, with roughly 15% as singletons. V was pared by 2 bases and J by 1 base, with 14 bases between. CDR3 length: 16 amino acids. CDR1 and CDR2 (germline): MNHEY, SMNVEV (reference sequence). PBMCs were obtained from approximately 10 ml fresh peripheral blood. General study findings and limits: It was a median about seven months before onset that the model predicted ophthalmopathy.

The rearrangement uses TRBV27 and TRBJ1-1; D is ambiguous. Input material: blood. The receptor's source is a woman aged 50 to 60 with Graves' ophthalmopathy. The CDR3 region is CASSLISGLTNTEAFF. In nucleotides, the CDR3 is TGTGCCAGCAGTTTAATTTCAGGACTGACGAACACTGAAGCTTTCTTT.